This T cell receptor (beta chain) was recorded in a study of shared clonotypes between healthy human individuals. The wider study: There were three CD4 naive, three CD4 memory, two CD8 naive and one CD8 memory plates per donor.

Selected positively for CCR7 and CD45RO-negative, naive CD8 cells excluded terminally differentiated effector memory CD45RA+ cells. Adult Caucasians living in Nashville, Tennessee made up all of the donors. Assay execution took place at the deep level. In the authors' workflow: Junction-only sequences without quality scores came from ImmunoSEQ, so filtering differed. The method was immunoSEQ multiplex PCR; TCRdb's version includes in-frame clones alone and lacks a portion of them. From that table come the V and J calls and clone size; the DNA was used to work out D and trimming. Among just over 2,000,000 clones listed, about 94% were seen once. This sequence originates from a young man in good health. Source material: naive CD8+ T cells sorted from blood.

The DNA for the CDR3 is TGTGCCAGCAGCTTAGGGGGGACAGGGCATTCACCCCTCCACTTT. It is translated as CASSLGGTGHSPLHF. The rearrangement joins TRBV7-2 to TRBJ1-6, with 9 positions matching TRBD1. V lost 1 base to trimming and J lost 8 bases; unmatched junction nucleotides: 3. The CDR3 length is 15 residues. Germline CDR1 is SGHTA and CDR2 is FQGNSA.